A selection of T cell receptor beta chains follows, all from one sample in a study of T cell repertoires and HLA-DP antigens. This table comes from immunoSEQ multiplex PCR, and its TCRdb copy is limited to in-frame clones, with some not included. The sample carries approximately 100,000 clones, roughly nine tenths recorded once. These TCRs' antigens remain unknown. The material sequenced was CD4+ T cells from PBMCs. Source of these receptors: a man aged 45 to 65 in good health and CMV-seronegative. Both conserved end residues are part of each CDR3. D genes are given only for firm matches. The size entry is marked missing in some rows and otherwise reads once, few, many or a size class.

>NA|NA|TRBJ1-2|TRBV7-2
CASIMAQARGYTF
TGTGCCAGCATCATGGCGCAGGCGAGAGGCTACACCTTC
>NA|TRBD2|TRBJ2-7|TRBV7-2
CASSLVAGAGEQYF
TGTGCCAGCAGCTTAGTAGCGGGAGCGGGGGAGCAGTACTTC
>NA|TRBD1|TRBJ1-4|TRBV4-3
CASSQGTGGFEKLFF
TGCGCCAGCAGCCAAGGGACAGGGGGGTTTGAAAAACTGTTTTTT
>NA|NA|TRBJ2-7|TRBV7-2
CASSLVPAGVGFEQYF
TGTGCCAGCAGCTTAGTTCCGGCAGGGGTGGGATTCGAGCAGTACTTC
>once|TRBD1|TRBJ2-7|TRBV5-1
CASSFWDRGFRGGEQYF
TGCGCCAGCAGCTTTTGGGACAGGGGCTTCCGGGGAGGCGAGCAGTACTTC
>NA|NA|TRBJ2-1|TRBV2
CASSAQGSEQFF
TGTGCCAGCAGTGCCCAGGGAAGTGAGCAGTTCTTC
>NA|NA|TRBJ2-5|TRBV7-2
CASSPGRETQYF
TGTGCCAGCAGCCCGGGGAGGGAGACCCAGTACTTC
>NA|NA|TRBJ2-7|TRBV7-2
CASSPTPGFSYEQYF
TGTGCCAGCAGCCCAACTCCCGGTTTCTCCTACGAGCAGTACTTC
>NA|TRBD1|TRBJ2-5|TRBV11-3
CASSTGQGQETQYF
TGTGCCAGCAGCACCGGACAGGGCCAAGAGACCCAGTACTTC
>NA|TRBD1|TRBJ2-5|TRBV7-2
CASSKQGQGYRETQYF
TGTGCCAGCAGCAAACAGGGACAGGGATATCGCGAGACCCAGTACTTC
>NA|TRBD2|TRBJ2-5|TRBV9
CASSVGLTSGRKETQYF
TGTGCCAGCAGCGTAGGGCTGACTAGCGGGAGGAAAGAGACCCAGTACTTC
>NA|NA|TRBJ1-4|TRBV4-3
CASSQDGREKLFF
TGCGCCAGCAGCCAAGATGGTCGGGAAAAACTGTTTTTT
>NA|NA|TRBJ1-5|TRBV9
CASSVGISQPQHF
TGTGCCAGCAGCGTAGGAATCTCTCAGCCCCAGCATTTT
>NA|TRBD1|TRBJ1-1|TRBV18
CASSDRQGNMEAFF
TGTGCCAGCTCAGACAGACAGGGAAATATGGAAGCTTTCTTT
>NA|TRBD2|TRBJ2-7|TRBV2
CASSLERGGNYEQYF
TGTGCCAGCAGTCTTGAGCGGGGGGGTAACTACGAGCAGTACTTC
>NA|TRBD2|TRBJ2-1|TRBV19
CASSVGYSGRLHNEQFF
TGTGCCAGTAGTGTGGGGTATAGCGGGAGGTTGCACAATGAGCAGTTCTTC
>NA|NA|TRBJ1-2|TRBV28
CASSSTGIHGYTF
TGTGCCAGCAGTTCCACAGGGATCCATGGCTACACCTTC
>NA|NA|TRBJ2-1|TRBV7-2
CASSLKQGLYNEQFF
TGTGCCAGCAGCTTGAAGCAGGGCCTCTACAATGAGCAGTTCTTC
>NA|TRBD1|TRBJ1-4|TRBV29-1
CSVRDRLDEKLFF
TGCAGCGTTCGGGACAGGCTAGATGAAAAACTGTTTTTT
>once|NA|TRBJ1-6|TRBV6-5
CASSMMGRNNSPLHF
TGTGCCAGCAGTATGATGGGACGGAATAATTCACCCCTCCACTTT
>NA|NA|TRBJ1-5|TRBV21-1
CASSKEGPKVKAYQPQHF
TGTGCCAGCAGCAAAGAAGGGCCAAAAGTTAAGGCCTATCAGCCCCAGCATTTT
>NA|NA|TRBJ2-1|TRBV9
CASSVASRGLYNEQFF
TGTGCCAGCAGCGTAGCTAGTAGAGGCCTTTACAATGAGCAGTTCTTC
>NA|NA|TRBJ1-2|TRBV4-2
CASSQEAPGERGHTF
TGTGCCAGCAGCCAAGAGGCCCCCGGGGAACGCGGCCACACCTTC
>NA|NA|TRBJ2-7|TRBV28
CASSLRLTYEQYF
TGTGCCAGCAGTTTGAGGCTCACCTACGAGCAGTACTTC
>NA|NA|TRBJ1-1|TRBV19
CASSWGTSTEAFF
TGTGCCAGTAGTTGGGGAACATCCACTGAAGCTTTCTTT
>NA|NA|TRBJ1-2|TRBV7-8
CASSLSTGRHGYTF
TGTGCCAGCAGCTTGTCTACAGGGAGGCATGGCTACACCTTC
>NA|NA|TRBJ2-1|TRBV19
CASSIRAGPTTEQFF
TGTGCCAGTAGTATAAGGGCAGGACCTACAACTGAGCAGTTCTTC
>few|NA|TRBJ1-1|TRBV9
CASSSTGIVLNTEAFF
TGTGCCAGCTCGAGTACTGGGATAGTGTTGAACACTGAAGCTTTCTTT
>NA|TRBD1|TRBJ2-1|TRBV7-9
CASSLRQGALSYNEQFF
TGTGCCAGCAGCTTAAGACAGGGGGCTCTTTCCTACAATGAGCAGTTCTTC
>NA|TRBD1|TRBJ1-2|TRBV6-5
CASSRQGQGNYGYTF
TGTGCCAGCAGCCGCCAAGGACAGGGCAACTATGGCTACACCTTC
>NA|NA|TRBJ1-4|TRBV4-1
CASSQGLWDGTEKLFF
TGCGCCAGCAGCCAAGGGTTGTGGGACGGCACTGAAAAACTGTTTTTT
>NA|NA|TRBJ1-2|TRBV6-1
CANSDSALYGYTF
TGTGCCAACTCGGACAGTGCCCTCTATGGCTACACCTTC
>NA|NA|TRBJ1-1|TRBV10-3
CAISDMDSVPFSEAFF
TGTGCCATCAGTGATATGGACAGCGTACCTTTTTCCGAAGCTTTCTTT
>NA|TRBD2|TRBJ2-5|TRBV5-4
CASRTGTSGSWETQYF
TGTGCCAGCAGAACCGGGACTAGCGGGAGTTGGGAGACCCAGTACTTC
>NA|NA|TRBJ2-5|TRBV10-2
CASSEPSKSQYF
TGCGCCAGCAGTGAGCCTTCCAAGTCCCAGTACTTC
>NA|NA|TRBJ2-7|TRBV5-1
CASSLNAGREQYF
TGCGCCAGCAGCTTAAACGCTGGGAGGGAGCAGTACTTC
>few|NA|TRBJ1-3|TRBV30
CAWSNGQAVGNTIYF
TGTGCCTGGAGCAATGGGCAGGCTGTTGGAAACACCATATATTTT
>NA|TRBD1|TRBJ1-1|TRBV7-6
CASSLALTGRGEAFF
TGTGCCAGCAGCTTAGCCCTGACAGGGAGAGGAGAAGCTTTCTTT
>NA|TRBD1|TRBJ1-4|TRBV18
CASSWDSFNEKLFF
TGTGCCAGCTCATGGGACAGCTTTAATGAAAAACTGTTTTTT
>NA|TRBD2|TRBJ2-1|TRBV6-5
CASTTGLAGNNEQFF
TGTGCCAGCACTACGGGACTAGCGGGAAACAATGAGCAGTTCTTC
>few|NA|TRBJ1-6|TRBV7-9
CASSPREGHLSPLHF
TGTGCCAGCAGCCCGCGGGAAGGTCATTTGTCACCCCTCCACTTT
>NA|NA|TRBJ1-1|TRBV5-1
CASSLKDNTEAFF
TGCGCCAGCAGCTTGAAAGATAACACTGAAGCTTTCTTT
>NA|NA|TRBJ2-7|TRBV19
CASSITTYLDEQYF
TGTGCCAGTAGCATCACGACATATCTCGACGAGCAGTACTTC
>NA|NA|TRBJ2-3|TRBV7-2
CASSLARPTDTQYF
TGTGCCAGCAGCTTAGCCCGCCCTACAGATACGCAGTATTTT
>NA|NA|TRBJ1-2|TRBV28
CASLGGGLYGYTF
TGTGCCAGCCTTGGCGGGGGGCTCTATGGCTACACCTTC